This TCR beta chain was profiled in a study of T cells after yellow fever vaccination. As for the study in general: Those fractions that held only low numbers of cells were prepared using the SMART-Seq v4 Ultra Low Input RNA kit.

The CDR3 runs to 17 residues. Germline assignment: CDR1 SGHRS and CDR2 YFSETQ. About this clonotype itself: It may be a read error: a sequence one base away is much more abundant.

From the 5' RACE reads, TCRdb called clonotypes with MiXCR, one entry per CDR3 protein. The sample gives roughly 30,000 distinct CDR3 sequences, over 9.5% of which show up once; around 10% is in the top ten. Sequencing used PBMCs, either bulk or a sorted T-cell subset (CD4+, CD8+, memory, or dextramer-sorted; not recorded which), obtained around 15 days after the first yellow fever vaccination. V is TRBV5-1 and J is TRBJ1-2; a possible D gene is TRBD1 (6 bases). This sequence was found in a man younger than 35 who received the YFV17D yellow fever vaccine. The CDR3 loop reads CAGSWNQGSGGIRGYTF. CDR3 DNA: TGCGCCGGCAGCTGGAACCAGGGGTCTGGCGGGATCCGTGGCTACACCTTC.